The clone carrying this TCR beta chain was detected a few times. This record comes from a study of blood T cells in healthy people across ages. Germline loops: CDR1 LNHNV, CDR2 YYDKDF (reference sequence). This CDR3 has 12 amino acids. V lost 6 bases to trimming and J lost 2 bases, with 8 bases between them. A second about 6 to 11 cycle PCR used barcoded and J-beta primers. TCRdb fed the 5' RACE reads into MiXCR, producing one record per CDR3 protein. Among hundreds of thousands of distinct CDR3 sequences listed, about 37% were seen once. The sequencing sample was made of blood. The chain employs TRBV15 and TRBJ2-7; D not certain. The receptor was derived from a man aged 18 to 29 in good health. CDR3 sequence: CATRDGTYEQYF. In DNA, the CDR3 is TGTGCCACCAGGGATGGGACCTACGAGCAGTACTTC.